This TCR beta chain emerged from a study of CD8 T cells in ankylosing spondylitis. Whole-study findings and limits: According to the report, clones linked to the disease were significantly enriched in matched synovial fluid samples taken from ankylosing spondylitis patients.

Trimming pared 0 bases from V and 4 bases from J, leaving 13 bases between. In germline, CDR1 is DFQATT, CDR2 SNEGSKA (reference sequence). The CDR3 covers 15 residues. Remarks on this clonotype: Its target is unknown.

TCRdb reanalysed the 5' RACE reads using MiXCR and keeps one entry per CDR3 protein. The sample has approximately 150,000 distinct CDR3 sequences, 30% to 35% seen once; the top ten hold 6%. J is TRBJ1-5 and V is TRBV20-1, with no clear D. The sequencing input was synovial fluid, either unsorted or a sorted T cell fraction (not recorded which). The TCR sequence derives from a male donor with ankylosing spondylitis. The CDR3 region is CSARDGNRNNQPQHF. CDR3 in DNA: TGCAGTGCTAGAGATGGCAACCGCAATAATCAGCCCCAGCATTTT.